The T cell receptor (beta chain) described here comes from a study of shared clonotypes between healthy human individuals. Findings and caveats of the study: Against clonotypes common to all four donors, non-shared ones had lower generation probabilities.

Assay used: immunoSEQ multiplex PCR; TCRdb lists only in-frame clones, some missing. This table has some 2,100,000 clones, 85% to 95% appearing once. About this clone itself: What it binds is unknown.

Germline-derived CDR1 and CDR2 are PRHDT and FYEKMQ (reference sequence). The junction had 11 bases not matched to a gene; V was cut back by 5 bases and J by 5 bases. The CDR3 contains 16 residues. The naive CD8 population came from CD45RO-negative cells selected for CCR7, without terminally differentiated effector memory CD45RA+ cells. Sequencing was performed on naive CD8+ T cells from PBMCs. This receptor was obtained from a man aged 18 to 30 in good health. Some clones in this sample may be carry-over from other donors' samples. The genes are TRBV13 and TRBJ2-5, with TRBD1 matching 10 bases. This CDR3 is CASSPRGQGYRETQYF. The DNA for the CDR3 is TGTGCCAGCAGCCCCCGGGGACAGGGGTACCGGGAGACCCAGTACTTC.